This entry concerns a single T cell receptor (beta chain). As yet, its antigen is unknown. This specimen belongs to a study of CD4 T cells in relation to SARS-CoV-2 and coronaviruses. About the study: PBMCs were cultured with antigen for roughly 11 days before TCR beta sequencing. Of the patients, about 8 were male, 4 female, two Hispanic.

The table came from immunoSEQ multiplex PCR; TCRdb's copy has only in-frame clones and leaves some out. The sample includes some 37,000 clones, around 80% of them seen just once. The CDR3 totals 15 residues. Germline V lookup: CDR1 SGHAT, CDR2 FQNNGV. V dropped 7 bases and J dropped 0 bases, with 13 bases sitting between them. Sequenced input: memory CD4+ T cells from PBMCs, cultured in vitro. The chain has TRBV11-2 and TRBJ2-1, with D possibly being TRBD2 (6 bases). This TCR derives from an adult with COVID-19. CDR3 sequence: CASTPYSGSYNEQFF. CDR3 nucleotides: TGTGCCAGCACCCCCTATAGCGGCTCCTACAATGAGCAGTTCTTC.